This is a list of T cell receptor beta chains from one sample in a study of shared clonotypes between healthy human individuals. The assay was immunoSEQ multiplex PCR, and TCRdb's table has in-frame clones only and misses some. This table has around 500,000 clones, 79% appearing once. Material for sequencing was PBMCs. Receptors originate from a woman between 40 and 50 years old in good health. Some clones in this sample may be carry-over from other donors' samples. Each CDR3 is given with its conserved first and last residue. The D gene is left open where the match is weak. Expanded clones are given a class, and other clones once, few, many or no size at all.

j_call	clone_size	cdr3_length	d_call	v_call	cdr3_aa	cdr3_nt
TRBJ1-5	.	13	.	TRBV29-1	CSVDWGMGQPQHF	TGCAGCGTTGACTGGGGTATGGGTCAGCCCCAGCATTTT
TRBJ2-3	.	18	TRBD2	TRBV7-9	CASSLAGLAGEVADTQYF	TGTGCCAGCAGCTTAGCGGGGCTAGCGGGAGAGGTAGCAGATACGCAGTATTTT
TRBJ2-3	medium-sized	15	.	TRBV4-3	CASSQEAIRTDTQYF	TGCGCCAGCAGCCAAGAGGCCATTCGCACAGATACGCAGTATTTT
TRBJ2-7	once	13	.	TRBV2	CASSLGTVVEQYF	TGTGCCAGCAGCCTCGGGACCGTCGTCGAGCAGTACTTC
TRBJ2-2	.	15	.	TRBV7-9	CASSLREPTAGELFF	TGTGCCAGCAGCTTGCGGGAACCGACCGCCGGGGAGCTGTTTTTT
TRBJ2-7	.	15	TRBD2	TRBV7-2	CASSEVLAGAYEQYF	TGTGCCAGCAGCGAGGTCCTAGCGGGGGCCTACGAGCAGTACTTC
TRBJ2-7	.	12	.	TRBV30	CAWSPGPYEQYF	TGTGCCTGGAGCCCCGGCCCCTACGAGCAGTACTTC
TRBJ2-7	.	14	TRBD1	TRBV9	CASSVGQGAYEQYF	TGTGCCAGCAGCGTGGGACAGGGAGCCTACGAGCAGTACTTC
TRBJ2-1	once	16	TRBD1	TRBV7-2	CASSSPRDSTYNEQFF	TGTGCCAGCAGCTCCCCTCGGGACAGTACTTACAATGAGCAGTTCTTC
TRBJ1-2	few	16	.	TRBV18	CASSPPLGRANYGYTF	TGTGCCAGCTCACCACCCCTTGGCAGGGCTAACTATGGCTACACCTTC
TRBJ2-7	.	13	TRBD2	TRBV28	CASRSGSSREQYF	TGTGCCAGCAGAAGCGGGAGTAGTAGGGAGCAGTACTTC
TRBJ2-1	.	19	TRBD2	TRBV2	CASSEFWASGRENYNEQFF	TGTGCCAGCAGTGAATTTTGGGCTAGCGGGAGGGAAAATTACAATGAGCAGTTCTTC
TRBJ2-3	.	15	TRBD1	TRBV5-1	CASSSGTGGTDTQYF	TGCGCCAGCAGCTCCGGGACAGGAGGCACAGATACGCAGTATTTT
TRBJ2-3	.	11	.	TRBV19	CASTSADTQYF	TGTGCCAGTACGAGCGCAGATACGCAGTATTTT
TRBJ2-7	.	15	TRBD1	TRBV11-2	CASSGQGQGIYEQYF	TGTGCCAGCAGTGGCCAGGGACAGGGGATCTACGAGCAGTACTTC
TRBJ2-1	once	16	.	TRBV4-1	CASSQAMSSSYNEQFF	TGCGCCAGCAGCCAAGCTATGAGTAGCTCCTACAATGAGCAGTTCTTC
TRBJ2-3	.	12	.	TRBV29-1	CSADGSTDTQYF	TGCAGCGCCGATGGGTCCACAGATACGCAGTATTTT
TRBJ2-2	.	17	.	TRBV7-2	CASSRRRLRGNTGELFF	TGTGCCAGCAGCCGGAGGCGGCTGCGGGGGAACACCGGGGAGCTGTTTTTT
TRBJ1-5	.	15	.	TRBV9	CASSVGVTSGQPQHF	TGTGCCAGCAGCGTAGGGGTCACGAGCGGGCAGCCCCAGCATTTT
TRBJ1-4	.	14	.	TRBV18	CASSPRGNGEKLFF	TGTGCCAGCTCACCACGGGGGAATGGCGAAAAACTGTTTTTT
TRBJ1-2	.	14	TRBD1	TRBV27	CASSRQGASYGYTF	TGTGCCAGCAGTCGGCAGGGGGCTAGCTATGGCTACACCTTC
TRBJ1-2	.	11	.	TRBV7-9	CASSLVTVYTF	TGTGCCAGCAGCTTGGTCACAGTCTACACCTTC
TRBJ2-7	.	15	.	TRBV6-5	CASSYPELKPYEQYF	TGTGCCAGCAGTTACCCCGAACTGAAGCCCTACGAGCAGTACTTC
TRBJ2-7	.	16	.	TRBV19	CASSEIEGTGLGEQYF	TGTGCCAGTAGCGAGATAGAAGGCACAGGGCTTGGCGAGCAGTACTTC
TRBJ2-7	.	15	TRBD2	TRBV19	CASSTSRLAVYEQYF	TGTGCCAGTAGTACCTCCCGACTAGCGGTGTACGAGCAGTACTTC
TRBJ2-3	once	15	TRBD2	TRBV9	CASSDSGRAGDTQYF	TGTGCCAGCAGCGATAGCGGGAGGGCCGGAGATACGCAGTATTTT
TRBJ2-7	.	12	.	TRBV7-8	CASSPSPYEQYF	TGTGCCAGCAGCCCCTCGCCGTACGAGCAGTACTTC
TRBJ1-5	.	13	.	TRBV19	CASSIGLDQPQHF	TGTGCCAGTAGTATAGGTTTGGATCAGCCCCAGCATTTT
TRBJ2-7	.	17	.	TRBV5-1	CASSLASGRGPIGEQYF	TGCGCCAGCAGCTTGGCGTCGGGTCGGGGCCCCATAGGCGAGCAGTACTTC